Following are 15 T cell receptor beta chains from one sample sequenced in a study of neurological immune-mediated disorders. MiXCR, run by TCRdb on the 5' RACE reads, gives a single entry per CDR3 protein. In the table there are around 20,000 distinct CDR3 sequences, 27% of which are singletons. The specimen was PBMCs. Receptors were obtained from a man between 50 and 59 years old with HTLV-1-associated myelopathy (HAM/TSP).

The chain employs TRBV20-1 and TRBJ1-1; maybe TRBD1 (6 bases). V lost 3 bases and J lost 5, with 16 bases in between. Germline values: CDR1 DFQATT, CDR2 SNEGSKA (reference sequence). The length of the CDR3 is 14 residues. DNA for the CDR3: TGCAGTGCTAGCCCGGGACAAAGACTAACTGAAGCTTTCTTT. Translated: CSASPGQRLTEAFF.

This clonotype is medium-sized by share. The V and J genes are TRBV10-3 and TRBJ1-2; TRBD1 aligns across 9 bases. Germline V gene sequence: CDR1 ENHRY, CDR2 SYGVKD. CDR3 length equals 15 residues. V dropped 3 bases and J dropped 7; count of bases not matched to a gene: 9. The CDR3 DNA is TGTGCCATCAGTGATCCGGGACAGGGTTCTCGTGGCTACACCTTC. This encodes CAISDPGQGSRGYTF.

This sequence joins TRBV20-1 and TRBJ2-2; tentative D call: TRBD2 (5 bases). From germline, CDR1 is DFQATT and CDR2 SNEGSKA (reference sequence). V lost 7 bases to trimming and J lost 4 bases, with 16 bases between them. The CDR3 has 14 residues. The CDR3 bases are TGCAGTGTTCCCTCTAGCTGGGGCACCGGGGAGCTGTTTTTT. Protein product: CSVPSSWGTGELFF.

In this sample, this clonotype is medium-sized. V gene TRBV20-1 combines with J gene TRBJ1-1, with 8 nucleotides matching TRBD1. V lost 5 bases, J lost 2 bases, and 7 bases stayed unmatched. CDR3 size: 14 residues. The germline CDR1 and CDR2 sequences are DFQATT and SNEGSKA (reference sequence). The CDR3 nucleotides are TGCAGTGCTGCGAGACAGGGGCGCAACACTGAAGCTTTCTTT. Translating gives CSAARQGRNTEAFF.

This chain joins TRBV5-1 and TRBJ1-4; TRBD1 might be the D (6 bases). V lost 9 bases and J lost 8, with 20 bases in between. The V gene's germline CDR1 is SGHRS and CDR2 YFSETQ. This CDR3 has 14 amino acids. The CDR3 nucleotides read TGCGCCATCAGGCCCCCGGGAGGGGGAGAAAAACTGTTTTTT. Translation: CAIRPPGGGEKLFF.

The chain combines TRBV2 with TRBJ2-5; TRBD1 matches at 12 bases. The CDR3 has 16 amino acids. V lost 3 bases to trimming and J lost 5 bases; unmatched junction nucleotides: 7. Germline V gene lookup returns CDR1 SNHLY and CDR2 FYNNEI. The CDR3 here is CASSDWGQGASETQYF. CDR3 in DNA: TGTGCCAGCAGTGATTGGGGACAGGGGGCATCTGAGACCCAGTACTTC.

The sample holds many counts of this clonotype. The CDR3 nucleotides read TGTGCCATCAGTGCCGGGACAGGGTCCGGGGAGCTGTTTTTT. Its protein is CAISAGTGSGELFF. V and J are TRBV10-3 and TRBJ2-2; the match to TRBD1 covers 9 bases. The J segment lost 6 bases and the V segment lost 4 bases, leaving 3 bases of the junction unmatched. The CDR3 has 14 amino acids. Germline loops: CDR1 ENHRY, CDR2 SYGVKD.

In this sample, this clonotype turned up many times. This chain connects TRBV7-6 to TRBJ2-7, with D uncertain. CDR1 is SGHVS, CDR2 FNYEAQ, per germline. Trimming removed 0 bases at V and 1 base at J, with 4 bases between. The CDR3 is 13 amino acids. The CDR3 nucleotides are TGTGCCAGCAGCTTAGCGGGGTCCTACGAGCAGTACTTC. Amino acid sequence: CASSLAGSYEQYF.

The chain couples TRBV28 to TRBJ2-7, with D perhaps TRBD2 (5 bases). Trimming removed 5 bases at V and 6 bases at J, with 17 bases between. This CDR3 comprises 14 residues. Germline V gene data show CDR1 as MDHEN and CDR2 as SYDVKM. CDR3 residues: CASSRAAAGVEQYF. In nucleotides, the CDR3 is TGTGCCAGCAGTCGAGCGGCTGCCGGGGTCGAGCAGTACTTC. The complete variable domain, with remaining parts taken from reference TRBV28 and TRBJ2-7, reads DVKVTQSSRYLVKRTGEKVFLECVQDMDHENMFWYRQDPGLGLRLIYFSYDVKMKEKGDIPEGYSVSREKKERFSLILESASTNQTSMYLCASSRAAAGVEQYFGPGTRLTVT.

In this sample, this clonotype is medium-sized. CDR3 sequence reads: CASSGGDSYEQYF. CDR3 nucleotide sequence: TGCGCCAGCAGCGGAGGAGACTCCTACGAGCAGTACTTC. The chain uses TRBV5-1 and TRBJ2-7, with TRBD2 as a possible D gene (5 bases). CDR3 length: 13 residues. Germline values: CDR1 SGHRS, CDR2 YFSETQ. The V end was cut by 4 bases, the J end by 0 bases, with 8 bases between.

A few counts support this clonotype. The chain recombines TRBV5-5 with TRBJ2-5, with unresolved D. Trimming left V 0 bases short and J 4 bases short, with 10 bases between. Germline V CDR1 and CDR2: SGHKS, YYEKEE (reference sequence). The CDR3 consists of 14 residues. CDR3 DNA sequence: TGTGCCAGCAGCTTGGAGGGTGGACGAGAGACCCAGTACTTC. The encoded protein is CASSLEGGRETQYF. The full variable domain, completed using reference TRBV5-5 and TRBJ2-5, is DAGVTQSPTHLIKTRGQQVTLRCSPISGHKSVSWYQQVLGQGPQFIFQYYEKEERGRGNFPDRFSARQFPNYSSELNVNALLLGDSALYLCASSLEGGRETQYFGPGTRLLVL.

V usage is TRBV20-1 and J usage is TRBJ2-2; 7 bases match TRBD2. The CDR3 is made up of 17 amino acids. Unmatched junction bases numbered 18, after V lost 0 bases and J lost 11 bases. In germline, CDR1 is DFQATT, CDR2 SNEGSKA (reference sequence). The CDR3 reads CSARDASGDSAREELFF. The CDR3, as DNA: TGCAGTGCTAGAGATGCGAGCGGGGACTCCGCGCGCGAAGAGCTGTTTTTT.

This clonotype was observed many times. The rearrangement links TRBV12-3 or TRBV12-4 to TRBJ1-2; TRBD1 might be the D (6 bases). V was pared by 5 bases and J by 0 bases, with 16 bases between. This CDR3 is 16 amino acids long. CDR3 sequence: CASSNAGTSTNYGYTF. Here the CDR3 DNA reads TGTGCCAGCAGTAATGCCGGGACATCGACTAACTATGGCTACACCTTC.

The CDR3 is CASTFSTDTQYF. For the CDR3, the DNA is TGTGCCAGCACCTTCTCCACAGATACGCAGTATTTT. The chain recombines TRBV13 with TRBJ2-3; unclear D gene. CDR1 and CDR2 (germline): PRHDT, FYEKMQ (reference sequence). The CDR3 length is 12 residues. V lost 7 bases, J lost 2 bases, and 7 bases lay in between.

This clonotype was counted many times. The chain carries TRBV7-2 and TRBJ2-3, with D possibly being TRBD1 or TRBD2 (5 bases each). Trimming cost V 2 bases and J 2 bases, with 8 bases left between them. The CDR3 runs to 14 residues. Germline CDR1 and CDR2: SGHTA and FQGNSA. As DNA, the CDR3 is TGTGCCAGCAGCTTAAGGGGAGCCACAGATACGCAGTATTTT. The encoded protein is CASSLRGATDTQYF.